These T cell receptor beta chains were read from a single sample in a study of CD8+ T cells in alopecia areata. Produced via immunoSEQ multiplex PCR; TCRdb's table is partial and in-frame only. Found here are approximately 200,000 clones, roughly two fifths of them singletons; the top ten hold roughly 2.6%. The sequencing used CD4+ T cells sorted from blood, collected at approximately week 36, from a patient treated with tofacitinib. The receptors here all came from a human donor with alopecia areata. CDR3s include the opening cysteine and the closing phenylalanine or tryptophan. The D gene is left open where the match is weak. A row's size may be missing; if present it is once, few, many or a size class.

TRBV29-1	NA	NA	TRBJ2-5	CSVEGRGTVTQYF	TGCAGCGTTGAAGGGCGAGGGACCGTGACCCAGTACTTC
TRBV6-6	NA	NA	TRBJ1-1	CASSTGTLTPAFF	TGTGCCAGCAGCACCGGGACATTAACTCCAGCTTTCTTT
TRBV7-3	NA	NA	TRBJ2-6	CASRGGQRDAGANVLTF	TGTGCCAGCAGGGGCGGTCAGAGGGACGCTGGGGCCAACGTCCTGACTTTC
TRBV25-1	NA	NA	TRBJ1-2	CASRQGSNYGYTF	TGTGCCAGCAGACAGGGCTCTAACTATGGCTACACCTTC
TRBV15	few	NA	TRBJ2-7	CATSRDRPGANEQYF	TGTGCCACCAGCAGAGATCGGCCAGGGGCTAACGAGCAGTACTTC
TRBV29-1	NA	NA	TRBJ2-7	CSVYDTLPPYEQYF	TGCAGCGTTTACGACACACTCCCCCCCTACGAGCAGTACTTC
TRBV30	NA	TRBD2	TRBJ2-5	CAWSVTGRGETQYF	TGTGCCTGGAGTGTAACTGGGAGGGGAGAGACCCAGTACTTC
TRBV6-5	NA	NA	TRBJ1-2	CASSSLSQGIYGYTF	TGTGCCAGCAGTTCCCTTTCCCAGGGGATCTATGGCTACACCTTC
TRBV6-1	NA	NA	TRBJ2-7	CASSEQPGSTNEQYF	TGTGCCAGCAGTGAACAGCCAGGGTCGACGAACGAGCAGTACTTC
TRBV5-1	NA	NA	TRBJ2-5	CASSVSETQYF	TGCGCCAGCAGCGTATCGGAGACCCAGTACTTC
TRBV29-1	NA	TRBD2	TRBJ2-7	CSVLSGSYEQYF	TGCAGCGTCCTTAGCGGGAGCTACGAGCAGTACTTC
TRBV27	NA	TRBD1	TRBJ1-5	CASGPGTDPNQPQHF	TGTGCCAGCGGCCCCGGGACAGATCCCAATCAGCCCCAGCATTTT
TRBV7-6	few	NA	TRBJ2-1	CASSQGVVQFF	TGTGCCAGCAGCCAAGGGGTTGTGCAGTTCTTC
TRBV6-5	NA	TRBD1	TRBJ2-5	CASSSQDRERETQYF	TGTGCCAGCAGTTCCCAGGACAGGGAGCGGGAGACCCAGTACTTC
TRBV15	NA	TRBD1	TRBJ1-5	CATSLTGAQGQPQHF	TGTGCCACCAGCCTTACAGGGGCTCAGGGTCAGCCCCAGCATTTT
TRBV29-1	NA	TRBD2	TRBJ2-5	CSPSPGTSGRAVETQYF	TGCAGCCCCAGTCCCGGGACTAGCGGGAGGGCCGTAGAGACCCAGTACTTC
TRBV2	NA	TRBD1	TRBJ2-3	CASSGGTGGSDTQYF	TGTGCCAGCAGTGGGGGGACAGGGGGCTCAGATACGCAGTATTTT
TRBV30	few	NA	TRBJ1-1	CARTWGNEAFF	TGTGCCAGGACATGGGGGAATGAAGCTTTCTTT
TRBV6-6	NA	TRBD1	TRBJ1-2	CASSSGTVPSNYGYTF	TGTGCCAGCAGCTCCGGGACAGTCCCTTCTAACTATGGCTACACCTTC
TRBV7-9	NA	TRBD2	TRBJ2-5	CASCGRAGALQETQYF	TGTGCCTCGTGTGGCCGGGCGGGAGCTCTCCAAGAGACCCAGTACTTC
TRBV19	NA	NA	TRBJ2-1	CASSIPTEVITYNEQFF	TGTGCCAGTAGTATACCGACTGAGGTTATCACCTACAATGAGCAGTTCTTC
TRBV29-1	NA	TRBD1	TRBJ2-1	CSAGTGDNEQFF	TGCAGCGCCGGGACAGGGGACAATGAGCAGTTCTTC
TRBV30	few	NA	TRBJ1-5	CAWSSNSNQPQHF	TGTGCCTGGAGTAGCAATAGCAATCAGCCCCAGCATTTT
TRBV10-2	NA	TRBD2	TRBJ2-7	CASSLAGARSYEQYF	TGCGCCAGCAGTTTAGCGGGGGCCCGCTCCTACGAGCAGTACTTC
TRBV20-1	NA	NA	TRBJ2-7	CSALRPGEQYF	TGCAGTGCTCTCCGACCAGGGGAGCAGTACTTC
TRBV5-1	NA	NA	TRBJ1-1	CASSLQRSEAFF	TGCGCCAGCAGCTTGCAAAGGTCTGAAGCTTTCTTT
TRBV18	NA	NA	TRBJ2-3	CASSPNTGSTDTQYF	TGTGCCAGCTCACCAAATACAGGGAGCACAGATACGCAGTATTTT
TRBV19	few	NA	TRBJ2-7	CASSSRQGRYEQYF	TGTGCCAGTAGTTCCCGGCAGGGACGCTACGAGCAGTACTTC
TRBV11-2	NA	TRBD1	TRBJ2-5	CASSPSRDSQETQYF	TGTGCCAGCAGTCCGTCCCGGGACAGCCAAGAGACCCAGTACTTC
TRBV29-1	few	NA	TRBJ2-1	CSVAYGQHNEQFF	TGCAGCGTTGCCTACGGCCAACACAATGAGCAGTTCTTC
TRBV2	few	TRBD1	TRBJ2-3	CASDDRVEDTQYF	TGTGCCAGCGATGACAGGGTTGAAGATACGCAGTATTTT
TRBV29-1	few	NA	TRBJ1-1	CSVTSGSTEAFF	TGCAGCGTTACATCAGGGTCCACTGAAGCTTTCTTT